This T cell receptor (beta chain) was identified during a study of T cell changes during pregnancy in multiple sclerosis. Data came from immunoSEQ multiplex PCR; TCRdb stores just in-frame clones and leaves some out. The data hold about 80,000 clones, with 92% observed a single time. This clone was counted a few times. Source: peripheral blood, taken before pregnancy. This TCR derives from a female donor with multiple sclerosis, enrolled in a pregnancy study.

This chain's CDR3 is CASRSGTGGRTGELFF. The CDR3 coding sequence is TGTGCCAGCAGAAGTGGAACGGGAGGCAGGACCGGGGAGCTGTTTTTT. The J gene is TRBJ2-2, the V gene TRBV5-8; 7 bases align to TRBD2. V lost 5 bases to trimming and J lost 5 bases; unmatched junction nucleotides: 12. Per the germline V gene, CDR1 is SGHTS and CDR2 is YDEGEE. The CDR3 spans 16 residues.